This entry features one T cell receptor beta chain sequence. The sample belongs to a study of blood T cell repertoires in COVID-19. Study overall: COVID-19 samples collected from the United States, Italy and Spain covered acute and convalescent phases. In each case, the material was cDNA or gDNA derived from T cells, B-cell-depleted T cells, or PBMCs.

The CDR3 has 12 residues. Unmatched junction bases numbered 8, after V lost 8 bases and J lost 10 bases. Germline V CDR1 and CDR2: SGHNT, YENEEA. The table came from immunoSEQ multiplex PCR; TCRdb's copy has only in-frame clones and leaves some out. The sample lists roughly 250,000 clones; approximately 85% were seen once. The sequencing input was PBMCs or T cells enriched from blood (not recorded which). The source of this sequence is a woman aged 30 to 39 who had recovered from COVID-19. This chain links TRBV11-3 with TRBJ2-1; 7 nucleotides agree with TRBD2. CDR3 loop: CASSVGRAEQFF. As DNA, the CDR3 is TGTGCCAGCTCCGTTGGGAGGGCGGAGCAGTTCTTC.